These T cell receptor beta chains were read from a single sample in a study of control samples from healthy donors and cancer patients. Sequencing used immunoSEQ multiplex PCR; TCRdb keeps in-frame clones, though not all of them. The sample carries some 150,000 clones, 91% recorded once. The source material was blood. These receptors were collected from a woman in her twenties or thirties in good health. Both conserved end residues are part of each CDR3. The order of the fields is J gene, D gene, V gene, clone size, CDR3 protein, CDR3 DNA. A D gene is named only where the DNA matches it firmly. A clone size is listed for some rows: how often the clone was seen (once, few, many), or a class if it is expanded.

J gene: TRBJ1-3; D gene: NA; V gene: TRBV19; clone size: few; CDR3 protein: CASSMGHSGNTIYF; CDR3 DNA: TGTGCCAGTAGTATGGGGCACTCTGGAAACACCATATATTTT
J gene: TRBJ2-3; D gene: TRBD2; V gene: TRBV2; clone size: NA; CDR3 protein: CASSDWGAGGVTDTQYF; CDR3 DNA: TGTGCCAGCAGTGATTGGGGTGCGGGAGGGGTCACAGATACGCAGTATTTT
J gene: TRBJ1-4; D gene: NA; V gene: TRBV7-2; clone size: NA; CDR3 protein: CASSLAGGINEKLFF; CDR3 DNA: TGTGCCAGCAGCTTAGCAGGCGGGATCAATGAAAAACTGTTTTTT
J gene: TRBJ2-7; D gene: TRBD1; V gene: TRBV30; clone size: NA; CDR3 protein: CAWNRGRSAYEQYF; CDR3 DNA: TGTGCCTGGAACAGGGGGCGGTCAGCCTACGAGCAGTACTTC
J gene: TRBJ2-5; D gene: TRBD2; V gene: TRBV2; clone size: NA; CDR3 protein: CASRTGLAGGGETQYF; CDR3 DNA: TGTGCCAGCAGGACCGGACTAGCGGGGGGTGGAGAGACCCAGTACTTC
J gene: TRBJ1-5; D gene: NA; V gene: TRBV7-2; clone size: once; CDR3 protein: CASSLTVRGYQPQHF; CDR3 DNA: TGTGCCAGCAGCTTAACAGTTCGGGGATATCAGCCCCAGCATTTT
J gene: TRBJ2-1; D gene: NA; V gene: TRBV13; clone size: NA; CDR3 protein: CASSLAGEGYNEQFF; CDR3 DNA: TGTGCCAGCAGCTTAGCGGGAGAAGGCTACAATGAGCAGTTCTTC
J gene: TRBJ1-5; D gene: TRBD1; V gene: TRBV24-1; clone size: NA; CDR3 protein: CATSDAGQGNQPQHF; CDR3 DNA: TGTGCCACCAGTGACGCCGGACAGGGCAATCAGCCCCAGCATTTT
J gene: TRBJ1-3; D gene: NA; V gene: TRBV28; clone size: NA; CDR3 protein: CASSLGAGNTIYF; CDR3 DNA: TGTGCCAGCAGTTTAGGGGCTGGAAACACCATATATTTT
J gene: TRBJ1-5; D gene: NA; V gene: TRBV11-2; clone size: NA; CDR3 protein: CASSLEGVPNQPQHF; CDR3 DNA: TGTGCCAGCAGCTTAGAGGGGGTACCCAATCAGCCCCAGCATTTT
J gene: TRBJ2-4; D gene: NA; V gene: TRBV30; clone size: NA; CDR3 protein: CAWSAGLLAKNIQYF; CDR3 DNA: TGTGCCTGGAGTGCGGGACTCCTAGCCAAAAACATTCAGTACTTC
J gene: TRBJ2-1; D gene: TRBD1; V gene: TRBV5-6; clone size: NA; CDR3 protein: CASSLGQGGAEQFF; CDR3 DNA: TGTGCCAGCAGCTTGGGACAGGGGGGGGCTGAGCAGTTCTTC
J gene: TRBJ2-2; D gene: NA; V gene: TRBV13; clone size: NA; CDR3 protein: CASNQDTGELFF; CDR3 DNA: TGTGCCAGCAATCAGGACACCGGGGAGCTGTTTTTT
J gene: TRBJ2-3; D gene: TRBD2; V gene: TRBV7-6; clone size: NA; CDR3 protein: CASSPRGLAGGPGTDTQYF; CDR3 DNA: TGTGCCAGCAGCCCCAGGGGGCTAGCGGGAGGGCCGGGCACAGATACGCAGTATTTT
J gene: TRBJ2-5; D gene: TRBD1; V gene: TRBV5-4; clone size: NA; CDR3 protein: CASRLDRVKGETQYF; CDR3 DNA: TGTGCCAGCAGGCTTGACAGGGTAAAGGGGGAGACCCAGTACTTC
J gene: TRBJ1-4; D gene: NA; V gene: TRBV30; clone size: NA; CDR3 protein: CAWSGNEKLFF; CDR3 DNA: TGTGCCTGGAGCGGTAATGAAAAACTGTTTTTT
J gene: TRBJ1-2; D gene: NA; V gene: TRBV27; clone size: NA; CDR3 protein: CASSLTGENYGYTF; CDR3 DNA: TGTGCCAGCAGTCTGACGGGGGAGAACTATGGCTACACCTTC
J gene: TRBJ2-2; D gene: NA; V gene: TRBV6-4; clone size: NA; CDR3 protein: CASSDREDGELFF; CDR3 DNA: TGTGCCAGCAGTGACAGGGAGGACGGGGAGCTGTTTTTT
J gene: TRBJ1-2; D gene: TRBD1; V gene: TRBV18; clone size: NA; CDR3 protein: CASSPGTGEYGYTF; CDR3 DNA: TGTGCCAGCTCACCAGGGACAGGGGAATATGGCTACACCTTC
J gene: TRBJ2-6; D gene: NA; V gene: TRBV7-2; clone size: NA; CDR3 protein: CASSLGGANVLTF; CDR3 DNA: TGTGCCAGCAGTTTAGGAGGGGCCAACGTCCTGACTTTC
J gene: TRBJ2-7; D gene: TRBD1; V gene: TRBV30; clone size: NA; CDR3 protein: CAWSVQGAREQYF; CDR3 DNA: TGTGCCTGGAGTGTACAGGGGGCGCGGGAGCAGTACTTC
J gene: TRBJ2-7; D gene: TRBD2; V gene: TRBV5-1; clone size: NA; CDR3 protein: CASSLAASGAYEQYF; CDR3 DNA: TGCGCCAGCAGCTTGGCGGCTAGCGGGGCCTACGAGCAGTACTTC
J gene: TRBJ1-5; D gene: NA; V gene: TRBV10-3; clone size: NA; CDR3 protein: CAISESRGGSNQPQHF; CDR3 DNA: TGTGCCATCAGTGAGTCCCGGGGTGGGAGCAATCAGCCCCAGCATTTT
J gene: TRBJ2-7; D gene: NA; V gene: TRBV10-2; clone size: NA; CDR3 protein: CASTPRTEPYEQYF; CDR3 DNA: TGCGCCAGCACCCCGAGGACAGAACCCTACGAGCAGTACTTC
J gene: TRBJ1-6; D gene: NA; V gene: TRBV19; clone size: once; CDR3 protein: CASSITGYNSPLHF; CDR3 DNA: TGTGCCAGTAGTATAACAGGGTATAATTCACCCCTCCACTTT
J gene: TRBJ1-2; D gene: NA; V gene: TRBV4-1; clone size: few; CDR3 protein: CASSQFGGDDYGYTF; CDR3 DNA: TGCGCCAGCAGCCAATTCGGAGGGGATGACTATGGCTACACCTTC
J gene: TRBJ2-4; D gene: TRBD2; V gene: TRBV4-2; clone size: NA; CDR3 protein: CASSQDTSGIDIQYF; CDR3 DNA: TGTGCCAGCAGCCAAGATACTAGCGGGATTGACATTCAGTACTTC
J gene: TRBJ1-2; D gene: NA; V gene: TRBV29-1; clone size: NA; CDR3 protein: CSVERPTYGYTF; CDR3 DNA: TGCAGCGTTGAGAGGCCGACCTATGGCTACACCTTC
J gene: TRBJ2-4; D gene: NA; V gene: TRBV14; clone size: NA; CDR3 protein: CASSQGTLRNIQYF; CDR3 DNA: TGTGCCAGCAGCCAGGGGACTCTACGAAACATTCAGTACTTC
J gene: TRBJ2-2; D gene: NA; V gene: TRBV14; clone size: NA; CDR3 protein: CASSQDVLVNGELFF; CDR3 DNA: TGTGCCAGCAGCCAAGATGTCCTAGTAAACGGGGAGCTGTTTTTT
J gene: TRBJ1-2; D gene: NA; V gene: TRBV12-3/TRBV12-4; clone size: once; CDR3 protein: CASTPGEGYGYTF; CDR3 DNA: TGTGCCAGCACCCCCGGGGAGGGCTATGGCTACACCTTC
J gene: TRBJ2-3; D gene: NA; V gene: TRBV5-4; clone size: NA; CDR3 protein: CASSLWGTRTDTQYF; CDR3 DNA: TGTGCCAGCAGCTTGTGGGGGACGCGCACAGATACGCAGTATTTT
J gene: TRBJ1-5; D gene: TRBD1; V gene: TRBV19; clone size: NA; CDR3 protein: CASRDRGDQPQHF; CDR3 DNA: TGTGCCAGTCGGGACAGGGGGGATCAGCCCCAGCATTTT
J gene: TRBJ1-1; D gene: NA; V gene: TRBV29-1; clone size: NA; CDR3 protein: CSVELSGLNTEAFF; CDR3 DNA: TGCAGCGTTGAATTGTCAGGGCTGAACACTGAAGCTTTCTTT
J gene: TRBJ2-7; D gene: TRBD2; V gene: TRBV6-5; clone size: NA; CDR3 protein: CASSTSGGTSYEQYF; CDR3 DNA: TGTGCCAGCAGTACTAGCGGGGGGACCTCCTACGAGCAGTACTTC
J gene: TRBJ2-7; D gene: NA; V gene: TRBV6-2/TRBV6-3; clone size: NA; CDR3 protein: CASSTGAYEQYF; CDR3 DNA: TGTGCCAGCAGCACGGGAGCCTACGAGCAGTACTTC
J gene: TRBJ2-2; D gene: TRBD1; V gene: TRBV7-9; clone size: NA; CDR3 protein: CASSWTGNTGELFF; CDR3 DNA: TGTGCCAGCAGCTGGACAGGGAACACCGGGGAGCTGTTTTTT
J gene: TRBJ1-1; D gene: NA; V gene: TRBV4-1; clone size: NA; CDR3 protein: CASSQALRQNTEAFF; CDR3 DNA: TGCGCCAGCAGCCAGGCACTAAGACAGAACACTGAAGCTTTCTTT
J gene: TRBJ2-5; D gene: TRBD1; V gene: TRBV9; clone size: NA; CDR3 protein: CASSVGQGETQYF; CDR3 DNA: TGTGCCAGCAGCGTCGGACAGGGAGAGACCCAGTACTTC
J gene: TRBJ1-5; D gene: NA; V gene: TRBV19; clone size: NA; CDR3 protein: CASSRDTLYQPQHF; CDR3 DNA: TGTGCCAGTAGCCGGGACACCCTATATCAGCCCCAGCATTTT
J gene: TRBJ1-5; D gene: NA; V gene: TRBV10-3; clone size: NA; CDR3 protein: CAISAGSGNQPQHF; CDR3 DNA: TGTGCCATCAGTGCAGGGAGCGGCAATCAGCCCCAGCATTTT
J gene: TRBJ2-6; D gene: NA; V gene: TRBV27; clone size: NA; CDR3 protein: CASTIAGGKSGANVLTF; CDR3 DNA: TGTGCCAGCACCATTGCCGGAGGGAAATCTGGGGCCAACGTCCTGACTTTC
J gene: TRBJ2-7; D gene: TRBD2; V gene: TRBV15; clone size: NA; CDR3 protein: CATSREAGAYEQYF; CDR3 DNA: TGTGCCACCAGCAGAGAAGCGGGAGCCTACGAGCAGTACTTC
J gene: TRBJ2-1; D gene: TRBD1; V gene: TRBV29-1; clone size: NA; CDR3 protein: CSAEGDSSYNEQFF; CDR3 DNA: TGCAGCGCTGAGGGGGACAGCTCCTACAATGAGCAGTTCTTC
J gene: TRBJ1-1; D gene: NA; V gene: TRBV28; clone size: NA; CDR3 protein: CASSPPGAEAFF; CDR3 DNA: TGTGCCAGCAGTCCCCCAGGGGCTGAAGCTTTCTTT
J gene: TRBJ1-2; D gene: TRBD1; V gene: TRBV5-4; clone size: NA; CDR3 protein: CASTRQGGNGYTF; CDR3 DNA: TGTGCCAGCACCCGACAGGGAGGAAATGGCTACACCTTC
J gene: TRBJ2-3; D gene: NA; V gene: TRBV3-1/TRBV3-2; clone size: few; CDR3 protein: CASSQDGGVKRDTQYF; CDR3 DNA: TGTGCCAGCAGCCAAGATGGTGGGGTGAAGAGAGATACGCAGTATTTT
J gene: TRBJ2-7; D gene: NA; V gene: TRBV28; clone size: NA; CDR3 protein: CASTRAGRGRSEQYF; CDR3 DNA: TGTGCCAGCACCAGAGCGGGTAGGGGTCGGAGCGAGCAGTACTTC
J gene: TRBJ1-6; D gene: NA; V gene: TRBV5-8; clone size: NA; CDR3 protein: CASSSTGRGLHF; CDR3 DNA: TGTGCCAGCAGCTCGACAGGAAGGGGACTCCACTTT
J gene: TRBJ1-1; D gene: NA; V gene: TRBV5-1; clone size: NA; CDR3 protein: CASSPDTDTEAFF; CDR3 DNA: TGCGCCAGCAGTCCGGACACGGACACTGAAGCTTTCTTT